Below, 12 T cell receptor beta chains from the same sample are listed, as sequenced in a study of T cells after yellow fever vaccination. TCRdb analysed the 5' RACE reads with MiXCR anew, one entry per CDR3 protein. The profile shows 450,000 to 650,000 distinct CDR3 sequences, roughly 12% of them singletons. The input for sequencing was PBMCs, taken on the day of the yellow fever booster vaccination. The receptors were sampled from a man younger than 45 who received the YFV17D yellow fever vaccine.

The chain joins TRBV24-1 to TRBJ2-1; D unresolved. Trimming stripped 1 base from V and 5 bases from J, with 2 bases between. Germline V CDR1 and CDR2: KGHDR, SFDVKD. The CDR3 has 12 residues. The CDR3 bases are TGTGCCACCAGTGATTTAGACAATGAGCAGTTCTTC. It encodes CATSDLDNEQFF.

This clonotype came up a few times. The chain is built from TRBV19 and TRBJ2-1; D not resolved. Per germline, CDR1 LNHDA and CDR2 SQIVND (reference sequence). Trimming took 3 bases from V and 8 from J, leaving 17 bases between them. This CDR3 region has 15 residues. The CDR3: CASSIQPRVGDEQFF. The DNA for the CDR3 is TGTGCCAGTAGTATCCAGCCTAGAGTTGGCGATGAGCAGTTCTTC.

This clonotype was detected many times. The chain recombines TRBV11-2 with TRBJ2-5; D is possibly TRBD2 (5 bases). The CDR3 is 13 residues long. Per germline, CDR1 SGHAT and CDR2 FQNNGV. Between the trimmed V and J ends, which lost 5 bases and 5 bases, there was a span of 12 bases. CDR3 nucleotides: TGTGCCAGCAGCCTCCGCCGGAGGGAGACCCAGTACTTC. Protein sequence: CASSLRRRETQYF.

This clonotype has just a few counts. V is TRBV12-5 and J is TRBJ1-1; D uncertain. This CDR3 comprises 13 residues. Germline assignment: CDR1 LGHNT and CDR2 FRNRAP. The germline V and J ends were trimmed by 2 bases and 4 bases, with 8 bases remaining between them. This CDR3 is CASGLTGSTEAFF. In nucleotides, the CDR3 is TGTGCTAGTGGTTTGACCGGCTCCACTGAAGCTTTCTTT. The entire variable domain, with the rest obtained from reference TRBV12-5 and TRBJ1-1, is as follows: DARVTQTPRHKVTEMGQEVTMRCQPILGHNTVFWYRQTMMQGLELLAYFRNRAPLDDSGMPKDRFSAEMPDATLATLKIQPSEPRDSAVYFCASGLTGSTEAFFGQGTRLTVV.

The CDR3 DNA sequence: TGCAGCGTTGTCGATTACAATGAGCAGTTCTTC. It is translated as CSVVDYNEQFF. This chain links TRBV29-1 with TRBJ2-1; D is unclear. V gave up 4 bases and J gave up 4 bases, with 5 bases separating them. Germline assignment: CDR1 SQVTM and CDR2 ANQGSEA. The CDR3 is 11 residues long.

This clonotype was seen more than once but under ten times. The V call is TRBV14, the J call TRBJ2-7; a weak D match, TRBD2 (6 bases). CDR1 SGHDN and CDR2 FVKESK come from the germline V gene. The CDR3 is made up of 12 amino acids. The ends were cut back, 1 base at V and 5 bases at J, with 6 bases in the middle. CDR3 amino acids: CASSQASDEQYF. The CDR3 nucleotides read TGTGCCAGCAGCCAAGCTAGCGACGAGCAGTACTTC.

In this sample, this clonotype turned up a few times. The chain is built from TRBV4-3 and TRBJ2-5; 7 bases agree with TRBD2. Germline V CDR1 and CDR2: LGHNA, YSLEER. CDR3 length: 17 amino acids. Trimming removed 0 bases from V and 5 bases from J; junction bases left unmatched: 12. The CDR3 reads CASSQDSWTRGSETQYF. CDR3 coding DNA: TGCGCCAGCAGCCAAGATTCCTGGACTAGGGGTAGCGAGACCCAGTACTTC.

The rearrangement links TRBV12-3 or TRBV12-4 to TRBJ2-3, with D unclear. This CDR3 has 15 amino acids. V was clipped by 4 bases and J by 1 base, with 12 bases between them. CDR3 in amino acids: CASSSSHSRTDTQYF. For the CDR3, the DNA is TGTGCCAGCAGTTCCTCCCACAGTCGCACAGATACGCAGTATTTT.

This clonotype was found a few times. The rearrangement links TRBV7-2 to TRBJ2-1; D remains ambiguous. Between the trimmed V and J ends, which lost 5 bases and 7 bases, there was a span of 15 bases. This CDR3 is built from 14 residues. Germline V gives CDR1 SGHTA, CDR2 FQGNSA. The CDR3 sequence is CASSPGMNVNEQFF. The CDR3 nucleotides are TGTGCCAGCAGCCCTGGTATGAATGTAAATGAGCAGTTCTTC.

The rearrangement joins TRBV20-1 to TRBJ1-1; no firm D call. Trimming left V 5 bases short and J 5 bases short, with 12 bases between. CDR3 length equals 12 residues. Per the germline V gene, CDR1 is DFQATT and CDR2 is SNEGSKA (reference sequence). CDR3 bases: TGCAGTGCTGGAAAGTCTACGACTGAAGCTTTCTTT. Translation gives CSAGKSTTEAFF.

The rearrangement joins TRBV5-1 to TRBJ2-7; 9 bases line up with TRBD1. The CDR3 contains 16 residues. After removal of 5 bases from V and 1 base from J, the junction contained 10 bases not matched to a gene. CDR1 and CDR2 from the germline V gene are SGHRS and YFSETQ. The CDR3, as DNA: TGCGCCAGCAGTCCATTCCCCGGGACAGGGTCCTACGAGCAGTACTTC. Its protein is CASSPFPGTGSYEQYF.

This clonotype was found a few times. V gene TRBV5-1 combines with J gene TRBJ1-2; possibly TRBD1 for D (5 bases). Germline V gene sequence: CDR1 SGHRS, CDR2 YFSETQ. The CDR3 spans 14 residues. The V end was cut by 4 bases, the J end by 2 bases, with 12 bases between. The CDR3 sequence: CASSISTVNYGYTF. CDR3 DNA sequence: TGCGCCAGCAGCATATCGACAGTGAACTATGGCTACACCTTC.